This T cell receptor beta chain was documented in a study of blood T cells in healthy people across ages. The V and J ends lost 0 bases and 8 bases respectively, with 9 bases between them. Germline V gene data show CDR1 as SGHAT and CDR2 as FQNNGV. This CDR3 spans 13 amino acids. Sample-barcoded 5' priming and a J-beta primer mix drove a second PCR of about 7 to 11 cycles. MiXCR was run by TCRdb on the 5' RACE reads, yielding one entry per CDR3 protein. The sample records around 1.5 million distinct CDR3 sequences, 42% being singletons. The sequence was collected from a woman between 18 and 30 years old in good health. The sample consisted of blood. The chain couples TRBV11-2 to TRBJ2-3; tentative D call: TRBD2 (6 bases). CDR3 DNA sequence: TGTGCCAGCAGCTTAGACGGGGGTTCTACGCAGTATTTT. This encodes CASSLDGGSTQYF.